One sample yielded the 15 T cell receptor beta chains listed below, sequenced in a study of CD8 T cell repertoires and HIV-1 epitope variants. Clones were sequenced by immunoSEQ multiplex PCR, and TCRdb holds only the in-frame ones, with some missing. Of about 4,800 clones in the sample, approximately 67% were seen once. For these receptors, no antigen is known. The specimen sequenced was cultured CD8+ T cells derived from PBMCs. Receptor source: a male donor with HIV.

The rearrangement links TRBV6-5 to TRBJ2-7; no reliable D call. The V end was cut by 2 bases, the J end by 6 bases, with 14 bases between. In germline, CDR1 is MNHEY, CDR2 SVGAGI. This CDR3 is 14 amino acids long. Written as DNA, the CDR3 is TGTGCCAGCAGTTACCGGTCAGCTCTCGGCGAGCAGTACTTC. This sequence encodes CASSYRSALGEQYF.

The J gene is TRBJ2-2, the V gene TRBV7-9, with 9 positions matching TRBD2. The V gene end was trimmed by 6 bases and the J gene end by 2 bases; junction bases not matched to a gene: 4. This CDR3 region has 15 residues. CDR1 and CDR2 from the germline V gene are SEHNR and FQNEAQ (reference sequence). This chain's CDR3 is CASRPGLANTGELFF. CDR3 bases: TGTGCCAGCAGACCGGGACTAGCTAACACCGGGGAGCTGTTTTTT.

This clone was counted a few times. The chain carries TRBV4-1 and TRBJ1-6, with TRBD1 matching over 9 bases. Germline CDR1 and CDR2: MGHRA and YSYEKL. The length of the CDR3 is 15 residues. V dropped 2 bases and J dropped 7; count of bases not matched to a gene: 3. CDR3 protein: CASSQLGQGNSPLHF. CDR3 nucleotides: TGCGCCAGCAGCCAACTAGGACAGGGGAATTCACCCCTCCACTTT.

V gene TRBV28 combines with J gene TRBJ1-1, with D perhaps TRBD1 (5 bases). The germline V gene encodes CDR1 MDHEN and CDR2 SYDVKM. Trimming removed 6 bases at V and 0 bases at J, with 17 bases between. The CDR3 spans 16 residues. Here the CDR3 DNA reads TGTGCCAGCAGCCAATGGGGGGGGAAGATGAACACTGAAGCTTTCTTT. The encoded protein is CASSQWGGKMNTEAFF.

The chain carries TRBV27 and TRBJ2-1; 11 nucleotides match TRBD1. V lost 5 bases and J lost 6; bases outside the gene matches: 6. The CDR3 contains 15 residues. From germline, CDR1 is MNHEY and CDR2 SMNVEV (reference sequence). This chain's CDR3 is CASSHQDRGLNEQFF. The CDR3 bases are TGTGCCAGCAGTCACCAGGACAGGGGGCTCAATGAGCAGTTCTTC.

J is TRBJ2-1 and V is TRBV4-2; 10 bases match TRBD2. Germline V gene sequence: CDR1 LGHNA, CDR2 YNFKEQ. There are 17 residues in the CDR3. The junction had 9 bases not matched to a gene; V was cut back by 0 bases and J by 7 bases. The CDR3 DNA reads TGTGCCAGCAGCCAAGATCACCAGCGGGGGGGCCTTAATGAGCAGTTCTTC. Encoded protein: CASSQDHQRGGLNEQFF.

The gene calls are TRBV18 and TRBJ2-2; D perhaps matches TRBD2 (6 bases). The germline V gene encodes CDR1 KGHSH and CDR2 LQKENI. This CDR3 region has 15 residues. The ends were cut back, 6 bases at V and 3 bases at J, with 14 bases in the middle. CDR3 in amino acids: CASSPTRGYTGELFF. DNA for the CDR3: TGTGCCAGCTCTCCCACGCGGGGATACACCGGGGAGCTGTTTTTT.

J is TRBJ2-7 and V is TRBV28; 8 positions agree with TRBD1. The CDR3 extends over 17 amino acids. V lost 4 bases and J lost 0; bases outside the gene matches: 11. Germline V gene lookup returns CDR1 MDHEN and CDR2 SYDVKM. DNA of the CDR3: TGTGCCAGCAGTTCATATTCTGGGGACAGGAGCTCCTACGAGCAGTACTTC. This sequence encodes CASSSYSGDRSSYEQYF.

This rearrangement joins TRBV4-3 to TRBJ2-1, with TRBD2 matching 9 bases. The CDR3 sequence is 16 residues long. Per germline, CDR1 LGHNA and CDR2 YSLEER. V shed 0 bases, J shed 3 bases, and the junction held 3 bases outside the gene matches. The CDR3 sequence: CASSQDTSGRYNEQFF. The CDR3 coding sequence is TGCGCCAGCAGCCAAGACACTAGCGGGCGCTACAATGAGCAGTTCTTC.

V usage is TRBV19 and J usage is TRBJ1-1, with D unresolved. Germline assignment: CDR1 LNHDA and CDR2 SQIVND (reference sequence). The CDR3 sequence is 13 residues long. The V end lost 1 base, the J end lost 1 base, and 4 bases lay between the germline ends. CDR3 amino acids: CASSIGRNTEAFF. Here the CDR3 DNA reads TGTGCCAGTAGTATAGGACGGAACACTGAAGCTTTCTTT.

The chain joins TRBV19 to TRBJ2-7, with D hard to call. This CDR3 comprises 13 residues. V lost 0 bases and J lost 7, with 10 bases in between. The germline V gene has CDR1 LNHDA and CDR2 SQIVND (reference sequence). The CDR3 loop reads CASSIDVSAEQYF. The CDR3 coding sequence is TGTGCCAGTAGTATAGACGTCTCAGCGGAGCAGTACTTC. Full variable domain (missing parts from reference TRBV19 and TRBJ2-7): DGGITQSPKYLFRKEGQNVTLSCEQNLNHDAMYWYRQDPGQGLRLIYYSQIVNDFQKGDIAEGYSVSREKKESFPLTVTSAQKNPTAFYLCASSIDVSAEQYFGPGTRLTVT.

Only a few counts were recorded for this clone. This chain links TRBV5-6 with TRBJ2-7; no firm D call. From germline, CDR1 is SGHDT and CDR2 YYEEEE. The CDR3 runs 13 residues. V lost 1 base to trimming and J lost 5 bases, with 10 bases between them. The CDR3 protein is CASSLFTRNEQYF. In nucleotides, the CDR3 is TGTGCCAGCAGCTTGTTTACAAGGAACGAGCAGTACTTC.

CDR3 bases: TGCAGCGTTGGACCCCTCGGGGGTGAGCAGTTCTTC. As protein: CSVGPLGGEQFF. The chain combines TRBV29-1 with TRBJ2-1; D may be TRBD2 (6 bases). Trimming cost V 4 bases and J 9 bases, with 13 bases left between them. CDR3 size: 12 residues. CDR1 and CDR2 (germline): SQVTM, ANQGSEA.

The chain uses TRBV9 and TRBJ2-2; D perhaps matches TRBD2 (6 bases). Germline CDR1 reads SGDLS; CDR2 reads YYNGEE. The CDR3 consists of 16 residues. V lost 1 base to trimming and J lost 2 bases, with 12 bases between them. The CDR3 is CASSVWRGQNTGELFF. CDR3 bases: TGTGCCAGCAGCGTATGGCGGGGCCAAAACACCGGGGAGCTGTTTTTT.

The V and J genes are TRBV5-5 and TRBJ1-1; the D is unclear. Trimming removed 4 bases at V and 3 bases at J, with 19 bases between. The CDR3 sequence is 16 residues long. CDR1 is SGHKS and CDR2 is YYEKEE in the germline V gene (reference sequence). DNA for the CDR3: TGTGCCAGCAGCAGCCACCTCGCCATTGGGGACACTGAAGCTTTCTTT. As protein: CASSSHLAIGDTEAFF.